The 2 T cell receptor beta chains given below trace back to one sample, sequenced in a study of patients and donors after allogeneic stem cell transplantation. TCRdb analysed the RT-PCR reads with MiXCR anew, one entry per CDR3 protein. Of 150,000 to 200,000 distinct CDR3 sequences listed, less than 45% are singletons. The sequenced sample was blood, either unsorted or a sorted T cell fraction (not recorded which). The receptors derive from a human donor who was either an allogeneic HSCT recipient or a stem cell or donor lymphocyte infusion donor (not recorded which). It is not recorded whose cells these are; they may come from a transplant donor.

J is TRBJ1-1 and V is TRBV24-1; 9 nucleotides match TRBD1. V dropped 9 bases and J dropped 2; count of bases not matched to a gene: 3. Germline V CDR1 and CDR2: KGHDR, SFDVKD. This CDR3 spans 13 amino acids. The DNA of the CDR3 is TGTGCCACCGGGACAGGGACTAACACTGAAGCTTTCTTT. It codes for CATGTGTNTEAFF.

The chain is built from TRBV12-3 or TRBV12-4 and TRBJ2-1; the match to TRBD1 covers 10 bases. V lost 3 bases and J lost 6; bases outside the gene matches: 11. This CDR3 contains 17 residues. The CDR3: CASSLGLAGQGFNEQFF. The CDR3, as DNA: TGTGCCAGCAGTTTGGGTTTGGCGGGACAGGGGTTCAATGAGCAGTTCTTC.